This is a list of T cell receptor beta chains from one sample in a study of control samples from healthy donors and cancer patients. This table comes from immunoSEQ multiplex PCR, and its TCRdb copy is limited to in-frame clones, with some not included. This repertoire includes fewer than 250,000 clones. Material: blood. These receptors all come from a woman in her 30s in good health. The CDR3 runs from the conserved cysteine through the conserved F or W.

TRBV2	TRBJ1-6	CASSEQGVTYNSPLHF
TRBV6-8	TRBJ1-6	CASSYAGQNSPLHF
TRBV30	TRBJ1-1	CAWNLGQLNTEAFF
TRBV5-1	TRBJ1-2	CASSLRAAKDPTF
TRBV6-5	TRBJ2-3	CASSSTGGRTDTQYF
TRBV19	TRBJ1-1	CASRLGFTNTEAFF
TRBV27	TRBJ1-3	CASSPREPSGNTIYF
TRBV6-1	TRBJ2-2	CASSEVFGGQGWAGELFF
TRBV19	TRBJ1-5	CASSMGRDNQPQHF
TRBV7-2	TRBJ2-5	CASSLRASGGAETQYF
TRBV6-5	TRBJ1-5	CASRKRQLDQPQHF
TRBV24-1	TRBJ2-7	CATSDLQGQPGDEQYF
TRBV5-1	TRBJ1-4	CASSLATNEKLFF
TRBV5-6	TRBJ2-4	CASSSTGIREKNIQYF
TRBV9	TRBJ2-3	CASSVGTSGGLTDTQYF
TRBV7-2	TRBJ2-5	CASSLRDRRGETQYF
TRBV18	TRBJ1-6	CASSPDVGTGYSPLHF